This TCR beta chain originates from a study of CD8+CD57+ T cells in acquired aplastic anemia. By flow cytometry, patients selected for sequencing had shown an expansion of CD8+CD57+ cells. The TCR beta profiling, which covered VDJ combination and CDR3 sequence, was carried out using genomic DNA as the template. MiXCR, run by TCRdb on the reads, gives a single entry per CDR3 protein. The repertoire holds around 160,000 distinct CDR3 sequences, with less than 60% as singletons. V shed 5 bases and J 3 bases; nucleotides not matched to a gene: 8. Germline V gene lookup returns CDR1 MNHNS and CDR2 SASEGT. This CDR3 comprises 16 residues.

This clonotype originated in a human donor with aplastic anemia. The V call is TRBV6-1, the J call TRBJ2-2, with TRBD2 matching 8 bases. The sequencing sample was made of sorted CD4+, CD8+, or CD8+CD57+ T cells (not recorded which) from PBMCs. This chain's CDR3 is CASSRSRRGDTGELFF. CDR3 nucleotides: TGTGCCAGCAGTCGTTCTAGGCGGGGGGACACCGGGGAGCTGTTTTTT.